The rows below give T cell receptor beta chains drawn from one sample of a study of T cell responses to AZD1222 COVID-19 vaccine. Here immunoSEQ multiplex PCR was the method, and the copy in TCRdb shows in-frame clones only, minus some. The table includes approximately 180,000 clones, more than 90% detected once. The sequencing used peripheral blood, collected on day 0 of AZD1222 vaccination. The source is an adult in good health. The CDR3 runs from the conserved cysteine through the conserved F or W. D genes are given only for firm matches. Not all rows give a size; the values are once, few, many and, for expanded clones, a class.

size	V	J	D	CDR3	DNA
.	TRBV7-6	TRBJ1-5	.	CASSLEGRGASQPQHF	TGTGCCAGCAGCTTAGAAGGCAGGGGCGCTAGTCAGCCCCAGCATTTT
once	TRBV6-5	TRBJ2-7	.	CASSPPPGYEQYF	TGTGCCAGCAGCCCGCCCCCGGGGTACGAGCAGTACTTC
.	TRBV15	TRBJ2-1	TRBD2	CATSRLAGSSYNEQFF	TGTGCCACCAGCAGGTTAGCGGGTAGCTCCTACAATGAGCAGTTCTTC
.	TRBV5-1	TRBJ2-3	.	CASSLSQGKDTQYF	TGCGCCAGCAGCTTGTCACAGGGCAAAGATACGCAGTATTTT
.	TRBV6-5	TRBJ1-2	.	CASESQGGYGYTF	TGTGCCAGCGAATCACAGGGCGGCTATGGCTACACCTTC
.	TRBV7-9	TRBJ1-5	.	CASSSQDQPQHF	TGTGCCAGCAGCTCCCAGGATCAGCCCCAGCATTTT
few	TRBV25-1	TRBJ1-1	.	CASSPPPGTPNTEAFF	TGTGCCAGCAGTCCACCTCCCGGGACACCGAACACTGAAGCTTTCTTT
.	TRBV14	TRBJ2-3	.	CASSQEWGSNTDTQYF	TGTGCCAGCAGCCAAGAATGGGGCAGCAACACAGATACGCAGTATTTT
.	TRBV5-6	TRBJ2-7	.	CASQSGPYEQYF	TGTGCCAGTCAAAGCGGGCCTTACGAGCAGTACTTC
.	TRBV5-1	TRBJ2-1	.	CASSPGWGDYNEQFF	TGCGCCAGCAGCCCAGGCTGGGGTGATTACAATGAGCAGTTCTTC
.	TRBV28	TRBJ2-7	.	CASSLTDSYEQYF	TGTGCCAGCAGTTTGACAGACTCCTACGAGCAGTACTTC
.	TRBV11-2	TRBJ2-1	TRBD1	CASSLRGSDRGAYNEQFF	TGTGCCAGCAGCTTACGGGGGAGCGACAGGGGGGCCTACAATGAGCAGTTCTTC
.	TRBV27	TRBJ2-7	TRBD1	CASSPSLGQFSYEQYF	TGTGCCAGCAGTCCGTCCTTGGGACAGTTCTCCTACGAGCAGTACTTC
.	TRBV28	TRBJ1-3	TRBD1	CASSRHPGQGPSGNTIYF	TGTGCCAGCAGTCGCCATCCGGGACAGGGACCCTCTGGAAACACCATATATTTT
few	TRBV15	TRBJ1-2	.	CATSRGAGLANYGYTF	TGTGCCACCAGCAGAGGTGCAGGACTAGCTAACTATGGCTACACCTTC
.	TRBV9	TRBJ2-3	TRBD2	CASSVSGKDTQYF	TGTGCCAGCAGCGTGAGCGGGAAAGATACGCAGTATTTT
.	TRBV7-9	TRBJ1-1	TRBD1	CASSPLQGMNTEAFF	TGTGCCAGCAGCCCCTTACAGGGGATGAACACTGAAGCTTTCTTT
.	TRBV19	TRBJ1-2	.	CASSIGDPGASGYTF	TGTGCCAGTAGTATAGGGGACCCGGGGGCGAGTGGCTACACCTTC
.	TRBV5-6	TRBJ1-5	TRBD1	CASSSGQASQPQHF	TGTGCCAGCAGCTCAGGACAGGCGAGTCAGCCCCAGCATTTT
.	TRBV11-2	TRBJ1-1	.	CASNPRGAEAFF	TGTGCCAGCAACCCCCGGGGGGCTGAAGCTTTCTTT